The 32 T cell receptor beta chains given below trace back to one sample, sequenced in a study of T cell repertoires in cytomegalovirus infection. For these TCRs, the target antigens are not known. Each CDR3 protein gets one entry after TCRdb re-called the reads with MiXCR. The table lists about 770,000 distinct CDR3 sequences, 25% to 30% of them singletons. The sample here was cultured CD8+ T cells from PBMCs, taken from culture after CMV antigen stimulation. The receptors come from a human donor in good health (CMV status not recorded). Some clones in this sample may be carry-over from other donors' samples.

This rearrangement joins TRBV14 to TRBJ2-5, with D hard to call. The CDR3 is made up of 12 amino acids. From germline, CDR1 is SGHDN and CDR2 FVKESK. Trimming took off 4 bases at V and 5 bases at J, with 8 bases between the two ends. The CDR3 DNA is TGTGCCAGCAGCCTACGTTATGAGACCCAGTACTTC. Its protein product is CASSLRYETQYF.

The CDR3 DNA reads TGTGCCAGCAGTTCCCCCCTTGCAGGGATCAACACCGGGGAGCTGTTTTTT. Protein product: CASSSPLAGINTGELFF. The chain carries TRBV6-2 or TRBV6-3 and TRBJ2-2; D is possibly TRBD1 (5 bases). This CDR3 spans 17 amino acids. Germline CDR1 is MNHEY and CDR2 is SVGEGT. V was pared by 4 bases and J by 2 bases, with 17 bases between.

A few counts support this clonotype. V gene TRBV5-4 combines with J gene TRBJ1-3; D is undetermined. CDR1 SGHNT and CDR2 YYREEE come from the germline V gene (reference sequence). V shed 3 bases and J shed 4 bases, with 14 bases lying between them. CDR3 size: 15 residues. The CDR3 DNA is TGTGCCAGCAGCTACGACTCCAGTTCAGGAAACACCATATATTTT. Amino acids: CASSYDSSSGNTIYF.

This clonotype came up a few times. The chain combines TRBV5-1 with TRBJ2-3, with TRBD2 matching over 12 bases. Germline V gene sequence: CDR1 SGHRS, CDR2 YFSETQ. This CDR3 comprises 17 residues. V dropped 4 bases and J dropped 2; count of bases not matched to a gene: 8. In nucleotides, the CDR3 is TGCGCCAGCAGCACCTATGGACTAGCGGGACCCACAGATACGCAGTATTTT. This sequence encodes CASSTYGLAGPTDTQYF. The variable domain in full, with the rest retrieved from reference TRBV5-1 and TRBJ2-3, is KAGVTQTPRYLIKTRGQQVTLSCSPISGHRSVSWYQQTPGQGLQFLFEYFSETQRNKGNFPGRFSGRQFSNSRSEMNVSTLELGDSALYLCASSTYGLAGPTDTQYFGPGTRLTVL.

The V call is TRBV6-1, the J call TRBJ2-5; possibly TRBD1 for D (5 bases). Germline V gene data show CDR1 as MNHNS and CDR2 as SASEGT. Trimming stripped 6 bases from V and 5 bases from J, with 10 bases between. CDR3 size: 12 residues. CDR3 sequence (DNA): TGTGCCAGCAGGGACACTCTTGAGACCCAGTACTTC. Translating it yields CASRDTLETQYF.

The chain links TRBV6-1 to TRBJ2-7; TRBD1 or TRBD2 may be the D gene (5 bases each). Looked up from germline, CDR1 is MNHNS and CDR2 is SASEGT. The CDR3 has 13 residues. With 2 bases removed from V and 2 bases from J, the gap between germline ends came to 7 bases. The CDR3 nucleotides are TGTGCCAGCAGTGAACCGGGACCCTACGAGCAGTACGTC. Translating it yields CASSEPGPYEQYV.

The rearrangement joins TRBV4-2 to TRBJ2-3; D might be TRBD1 (5 bases). The CDR3 contains 15 residues. Germline loops: CDR1 LGHNA, CDR2 YNFKEQ. Trimming took off 0 bases at V and 2 bases at J, with 9 bases between the two ends. CDR3 coding DNA: TGTGCCAGCAGCCAAGAGCACAGGACCACAGATACGCAGTATTTT. Protein: CASSQEHRTTDTQYF.

The gene calls are TRBV7-6 and TRBJ2-2; 7 nucleotides line up with TRBD1. CDR1 and CDR2 from the germline V gene are SGHVS and FNYEAQ. The CDR3 is made up of 15 amino acids. V dropped 6 bases and J dropped 4; count of bases not matched to a gene: 8. The CDR3 here is CASRPKGATTGELFF. In DNA form, the CDR3 reads TGTGCCAGCAGGCCAAAGGGGGCAACCACCGGGGAGCTGTTTTTT.

The genes are TRBV6-1 and TRBJ1-2; D remains ambiguous. Germline V CDR1 and CDR2: MNHNS, SASEGT. Between the trimmed V and J ends, which lost 5 bases and 4 bases, there was a span of 20 bases. This CDR3 comprises 16 residues. The CDR3 sequence is CASSSALNWRFYGYTF. CDR3 bases: TGTGCCAGCAGTTCGGCCTTGAACTGGCGGTTCTATGGCTACACCTTC.

The V and J genes are TRBV6-1 and TRBJ1-4, with D unresolved. V was cut by 1 base and J by 8 bases, with 17 bases left in between. The CDR3 sequence is 16 residues long. The germline CDR1 and CDR2 sequences are MNHNS and SASEGT. CDR3 loop: CASSEGPFSVYEKLFF. The CDR3 nucleotides read TGTGCCAGCAGTGAAGGGCCTTTCAGCGTCTACGAAAAACTGTTTTTT.

Points on this clonotype: Compared with germline, one end of the junction differs, possibly owing to a read error. The CDR3 DNA reads as TGTGCCAGCAGCCTGCGGGGCCAGGGGGCTGTCTTT. Translated, it gives CASSLRGQGAVF. V usage is TRBV27 and J usage is TRBJ1-1; 8 nucleotides align to TRBD1. Germline V gene data show CDR1 as MNHEY and CDR2 as SMNVEV (reference sequence). This CDR3 has 12 residues.

The chain is built from TRBV29-1 and TRBJ2-1; 8 nucleotides align to TRBD1. Germline trimming cut 6 bases from V and 5 bases from J; bases unmatched to any gene: 6. Per the germline V gene, CDR1 is SQVTM and CDR2 is ANQGSEA. CDR3 size: 13 residues. CDR3 DNA: TGCAGCGTCAGGACAGGGACCCACAATGAGCAGTTCTTC. Translated: CSVRTGTHNEQFF.

The rearrangement uses TRBV7-6 and TRBJ1-1, with a tentative D call TRBD1 (6 bases). This CDR3 comprises 12 residues. V was clipped by 8 bases and J by 7 bases, with 14 bases between them. Looked up from germline, CDR1 is SGHVS and CDR2 is FNYEAQ. The CDR3 is CASHGVGGEAFF. The CDR3 DNA is TGTGCCAGCCATGGGGTAGGGGGTGAAGCTTTCTTT.

The CDR3 is CASTDEQYF. The CDR3 DNA follows: TGTGCCAGCACAGACGAGCAGTACTTC. The V call is TRBV27, the J call TRBJ2-7; D not resolved. The CDR3 is 9 residues long. Trimming pared 7 bases from V and 5 bases from J, leaving 3 bases between. Germline-derived CDR1 and CDR2 are MNHEY and SMNVEV (reference sequence).

The CDR3 DNA is TGTGCCAGCAGGCCGGGGGCCGTCTGGGACGAGCAGTACTTC. This codes for CASRPGAVWDEQYF. The chain uses TRBV2 and TRBJ2-7; D tentatively reads TRBD1 or TRBD2 (6 bases each). The CDR3 contains 14 residues. V was trimmed by 6 bases and J by 5 bases, leaving 17 bases between them. Germline-derived CDR1 and CDR2 are SNHLY and FYNNEI.

The chain carries TRBV27 and TRBJ1-2; 7 nucleotides align to TRBD1. Germline CDR1 reads MNHEY; CDR2 reads SMNVEV (reference sequence). V shed 5 bases, J shed 7 bases, and the junction held 4 bases outside the gene matches. This CDR3 region has 12 residues. CDR3 in amino acids: CASSLTGFGYTF. The DNA for the CDR3 is TGTGCCAGCAGTCTGACAGGGTTTGGCTACACCTTC.

The V call is TRBV6-4, the J call TRBJ1-5; D perhaps matches TRBD1 (6 bases). Germline CDR1 reads MRHNA; CDR2 reads SNTAGT. Trimming took 6 bases from V and 6 from J, leaving 15 bases between them. There are 14 residues in the CDR3. The DNA for the CDR3 is TGTGCCAGCAGGGATCCGGGGGGCGTTCAGCCCCAGCATTTT. It codes for CASRDPGGVQPQHF.

This clonotype was seen a few times. The V gene is TRBV4-1, the J gene TRBJ2-1; 7 bases line up with TRBD2. The length of the CDR3 is 13 residues. J lost 7 bases, V lost 5 bases, and 5 bases had no gene match. The V gene's germline CDR1 is MGHRA and CDR2 YSYEKL. The CDR3 is CASSSWGLNEQFF. CDR3 DNA: TGCGCCAGCAGCTCCTGGGGACTAAATGAGCAGTTCTTC.

The rearrangement uses TRBV19 and TRBJ2-1, with D tentatively TRBD2 (5 bases). This CDR3 is built from 14 residues. CDR1 and CDR2 from the germline V gene are LNHDA and SQIVND (reference sequence). V dropped 6 bases and J dropped 6 bases, with 15 bases sitting between them. CDR3 nucleotide sequence: TGTGCCAGTAGCCCTATAGGGAGTTTCAATGAGCAGTTCTTC. This sequence encodes CASSPIGSFNEQFF.

This clonotype appeared many times. The chain combines TRBV7-9 with TRBJ1-1; D remains unclear. CDR1 is SEHNR and CDR2 is FQNEAQ in the germline V gene (reference sequence). The V and J ends lost 6 bases and 4 bases respectively, with 15 bases between them. The CDR3 has 14 amino acids. The CDR3 DNA sequence: TGTGCCAGCAGGCCCCCTAAGGGAGGCACTGAAGCTTTCTTT. This codes for CASRPPKGGTEAFF. Filled out from reference TRBV7-9 and TRBJ1-1, the complete variable domain reads DTGVSQNPRHKITKRGQNVTFRCDPISEHNRLYWYRQTLGQGPEFLTYFQNEAQLEKSRLLSDRFSAERPKGSFSTLEIQRTEQGDSAMYLCASRPPKGGTEAFFGQGTRLTVV.

This chain uses TRBV4-1 with TRBJ1-2; TRBD1 matches 9 bases. Germline V gives CDR1 MGHRA, CDR2 YSYEKL. After removal of 4 bases from V and 2 bases from J, the junction contained 5 bases not matched to a gene. The CDR3 has 15 amino acids. The CDR3 DNA reads TGCGCCAGCAGCCCTGGACAGGGGAACAACTATGGCTACACCTTC. This gives the protein CASSPGQGNNYGYTF.

This chain joins TRBV14 and TRBJ2-2; 12 nucleotides agree with TRBD2. Trimming at V came to 1 base and at J to 4 bases, leaving 4 bases not matched to a gene. The length of the CDR3 is 17 residues. The germline V gene has CDR1 SGHDN and CDR2 FVKESK. CDR3: CASSQASGGALTGELFF. CDR3 sequence (DNA): TGTGCCAGCAGCCAAGCTAGCGGGGGGGCCCTCACCGGGGAGCTGTTTTTT.

This clonotype showed up just a few times. The rearrangement uses TRBV7-9 and TRBJ1-2; TRBD1 matches at 9 bases. CDR1 and CDR2 from the germline V gene are SEHNR and FQNEAQ (reference sequence). After removal of 4 bases from V and 4 bases from J, the junction contained 13 bases not matched to a gene. The CDR3 extends over 17 amino acids. The DNA for the CDR3 is TGTGCCAGCAGCTACACAGGGGGCCGTTTCTCGACCTATGGCTACACCTTC. It codes for CASSYTGGRFSTYGYTF.

The chain couples TRBV6-1 to TRBJ1-2; unclear D gene. Germline loops: CDR1 MNHNS, CDR2 SASEGT. The CDR3 runs to 12 residues. CDR3 DNA: TGTGTTTCAGCGTCCGGGGACTATGGCTACACCTTC. Translation: CVSASGDYGYTF.

The sample holds a few counts of this clonotype. The rearrangement links TRBV6-2 or TRBV6-3 to TRBJ2-3, with 8 bases matching TRBD2. With 6 bases clipped from V and 0 bases from J, the junction kept 5 bases outside the gene matches. This CDR3 is built from 15 residues. The germline CDR1 and CDR2 sequences are MNHEY and SVGEGT. CDR3 in DNA: TGTGCCAGCAGCCATAGCGGGGACAGCACAGATACGCAGTATTTT. Its translation: CASSHSGDSTDTQYF.

This clonotype came up many times. The chain combines TRBV7-2 with TRBJ1-2; TRBD1 matches at 7 bases. Germline CDR1 reads SGHTA; CDR2 reads FQGNSA. Unmatched junction bases numbered 7, after V lost 7 bases and J lost 2 bases. This CDR3 comprises 14 residues. In DNA form, the CDR3 reads TGTGCCAGCATCCCGACAGGGATAAACTATGGCTACACCTTC. The encoded protein is CASIPTGINYGYTF.

The chain employs TRBV10-3 and TRBJ2-6; tentatively, D is TRBD1 (5 bases). CDR1 ENHRY and CDR2 SYGVKD come from the germline V gene. This CDR3 region has 16 residues. Trimming left V 3 bases short and J 0 bases short, with 9 bases between. CDR3 sequence (DNA): TGTGCCATCAGTGAAACAGGCCCCTCTGGGGCCAACGTCCTGACTTTC. This encodes CAISETGPSGANVLTF.

J is TRBJ1-5 and V is TRBV29-1; 8 bases fit TRBD1. Per the germline V gene, CDR1 is SQVTM and CDR2 is ANQGSEA. The V gene end was trimmed by 4 bases and the J gene end by 3 bases; junction bases not matched to a gene: 5. This CDR3 spans 14 amino acids. The CDR3 DNA follows: TGCAGCGTTGGGACAGGGAAGAACAATCAGCCCCAGCATTTT. It codes for CSVGTGKNNQPQHF.

This chain joins TRBV4-1 and TRBJ1-3, with 7 positions matching TRBD1. The CDR3 runs 15 residues. The germline CDR1 and CDR2 sequences are MGHRA and YSYEKL. V was pared by 4 bases and J by 0 bases, with 3 bases of the junction left unmatched. This CDR3 reads CASSRGTASGNTIYF. The DNA for the CDR3 is TGCGCCAGCAGCCGTGGGACAGCCTCTGGAAACACCATATATTTT.

This clonotype was seen many times. This sequence joins TRBV4-1 and TRBJ1-5, with 7 bases that match TRBD1. The J segment lost 5 bases and the V segment lost 3 bases, leaving 7 bases of the junction unmatched. Germline loops: CDR1 MGHRA, CDR2 YSYEKL. CDR3 length: 15 amino acids. The CDR3 sequence: CASSQRTGGDQPQHF. The DNA of the CDR3 is TGCGCCAGCAGCCAGAGGACAGGTGGGGATCAGCCCCAGCATTTT.

About this clonotype: It may be a read error: a sequence one base away is much more abundant. The chain links TRBV7-6 to TRBJ1-1, with D possibly TRBD1 on 5 matching bases. The germline CDR1 and CDR2 sequences are SGHVS and FNYEAQ. V was shortened by 5 bases and J by 4 bases, with 11 bases between the two germline ends. CDR3 size: 13 residues. Written as DNA, the CDR3 is TGTGCCAGCAGCCCAGCGGGGACCACTGAAGCTTTCTTT. It codes for CASSPAGTTEAFF.

This clonotype was counted a few times. The V gene is TRBV7-6, the J gene TRBJ2-5; D is perhaps TRBD1 (5 bases). The length of the CDR3 is 15 residues. Trimming took off 1 base at V and 0 bases at J, with 9 bases between the two ends. The germline gives CDR1 SGHVS, CDR2 FNYEAQ. CDR3 in amino acids: CASSLGTTYQETQYF. In nucleotides, the CDR3 is TGTGCCAGCAGCTTAGGGACAACGTACCAAGAGACCCAGTACTTC. The full variable domain, in which reference TRBV7-6 and TRBJ2-5 provide the parts outside the CDR3, is GAGVSQSPRYKVTKRGQDVALRCDPISGHVSLYWYRQALGQGPEFLTYFNYEAQQDKSGLPNDRFSAERPEGSISTLTIQRTEQRDSAMYRCASSLGTTYQETQYFGPGTRLLVL.